Listed below are T cell receptor beta chains from one sample, sequenced in a study of beta chain features in type 1 diabetes. Here immunoSEQ multiplex PCR was the method, and the copy in TCRdb shows in-frame clones only, minus some. The profile covers about 930,000 clones, with roughly a sixth appearing a single time and about 0.02% taken by the ten largest. Specimen: naive CD4+ T cells from blood. These receptor sequences come from a woman aged 18-29 years in good health. The CDR3 runs from the conserved cysteine through the conserved F or W. D genes are given only for firm matches. The size field is filled for only some rows; it gives once, few, many or a size class.

TRBD2	TRBV13	TRBJ2-7	few	CASSPGGKPYEQYF	TGTGCCAGCAGCCCCGGGGGGAAACCCTACGAGCAGTACTTC
-	TRBV6-6	TRBJ2-7	-	CASTAAGTSRPEQYF	TGTGCCAGCACCGCCGCCGGGACGAGCAGACCCGAGCAGTACTTC
-	TRBV6-6	TRBJ1-2	few	CASSLDYGYTF	TGTGCCAGCAGCTTGGACTATGGCTACACCTTC
-	TRBV28	TRBJ1-4	-	CASSEGRGKLFF	TGTGCCAGCAGTGAAGGGAGGGGAAAACTGTTTTTT
-	TRBV7-9	TRBJ2-5	-	CASSLERETQYF	TGTGCCAGCAGCTTAGAGCGAGAGACCCAGTACTTC
TRBD1	TRBV5-4	TRBJ1-1	-	CASSLLMTGTEAFF	TGTGCCAGCAGCCTGTTAATGACAGGGACTGAAGCTTTCTTT
-	TRBV11-2	TRBJ2-4	-	CASSWTGLTLAKNIQYF	TGTGCCAGCAGCTGGACGGGACTTACGCTAGCCAAAAACATTCAGTACTTC
-	TRBV5-1	TRBJ2-5	few	CASSLTETQYF	TGCGCCAGCAGCTTGACCGAGACCCAGTACTTC
-	TRBV7-9	TRBJ2-5	-	CASSLVQTQYF	TGTGCCAGCAGCTTAGTCCAGACCCAGTACTTC
-	TRBV14	TRBJ1-5	-	CASSAGGPRNQPQHF	TGTGCCAGCAGCGCTGGGGGACCAAGGAATCAGCCCCAGCATTTT
-	TRBV2	TRBJ1-4	-	CASSRHRPGEKLFF	TGTGCCAGCAGTCGACACCGACCGGGTGAAAAACTGTTTTTT
-	TRBV4-3	TRBJ2-2	few	CASSQDLMVAGELFF	TGCGCCAGCAGCCAAGATTTGATGGTGGCCGGGGAGCTGTTTTTT
TRBD1	TRBV7-2	TRBJ1-4	-	CASSARQGPNEKLFF	TGTGCCAGCAGCGCCCGACAGGGACCGAATGAAAAACTGTTTTTT
TRBD1	TRBV9	TRBJ1-4	-	CASSGGRTGAEKLFF	TGTGCCAGCAGCGGGGGGAGGACAGGGGCTGAAAAACTGTTTTTT
TRBD1	TRBV14	TRBJ2-7	-	CASSQVGTGSEQYF	TGTGCCAGCAGCCAAGTGGGGACAGGGTCCGAGCAGTACTTC
TRBD2	TRBV2	TRBJ2-1	-	CASRDDWTSPHEQFF	TGTGCCAGCAGGGACGACTGGACTAGCCCCCATGAGCAGTTCTTC
-	TRBV6-1	TRBJ2-2	-	CASSERNHRVGELFF	TGTGCCAGCAGTGAACGCAATCACAGGGTTGGGGAGCTGTTTTTT
-	TRBV6-6	TRBJ1-1	few	CASSYTVGKSTEAFF	TGTGCCAGCAGTTATACTGTGGGTAAGAGCACTGAAGCTTTCTTT
TRBD2	TRBV5-1	TRBJ2-7	once	CASSFTSGSSYEQYF	TGCGCCAGCAGCTTTACTAGCGGGAGCTCCTACGAGCAGTACTTC
-	TRBV11-2	TRBJ2-1	few	CASSPSLTSNNEQFF	TGTGCCAGCAGCCCTAGCTTGACAAGTAACAATGAGCAGTTCTTC
TRBD2	TRBV28	TRBJ2-3	few	CASSTWGGDSGTDTQYF	TGTGCCAGCAGTACGTGGGGGGGGGATTCTGGCACAGATACGCAGTATTTT
-	TRBV5-1	TRBJ1-5	few	CASSLAGRQNQPQHF	TGCGCCAGCAGCTTGGCTGGCAGGCAGAATCAGCCCCAGCATTTT
-	TRBV27	TRBJ2-7	-	CASSSRVTYEQYF	TGTGCCAGCAGTTCACGCGTCACCTACGAGCAGTACTTC
-	TRBV5-1	TRBJ2-5	few	CASSLEGSEGETQYF	TGCGCCAGCAGCTTGGAGGGATCTGAGGGAGAGACCCAGTACTTC
-	TRBV6-6	TRBJ2-7	few	CASSLNRVPYEQYF	TGTGCCAGCAGCCTGAACAGGGTCCCCTACGAGCAGTACTTC
TRBD1	TRBV7-9	TRBJ1-2	few	CASSKDRGDGYTF	TGTGCCAGCAGTAAGGACAGGGGTGATGGCTACACCTTC
TRBD1	TRBV18	TRBJ2-7	-	CASSPDRNYEQYF	TGTGCCAGCTCACCGGACAGGAACTACGAGCAGTACTTC
-	TRBV28	TRBJ1-1	few	CASGAPEAFF	TGTGCCAGCGGCGCCCCTGAAGCTTTCTTT
TRBD1	TRBV27	TRBJ1-1	few	CASSLSIGTANTEAFF	TGTGCCAGCAGTTTATCGATCGGGACAGCGAACACTGAAGCTTTCTTT
TRBD2	TRBV2	TRBJ2-3	few	CASRGSGSFTDTQYF	TGTGCCAGCAGGGGAAGCGGGAGTTTTACAGATACGCAGTATTTT
-	TRBV5-6	TRBJ2-7	few	CASSSRRLKGNEQYF	TGTGCCAGCAGCTCCAGGCGTTTGAAGGGGAACGAGCAGTACTTC
-	TRBV27	TRBJ2-4	many	CASSPDRFNIQYF	TGTGCCAGCAGTCCCGACAGATTTAACATTCAGTACTTC
TRBD2	TRBV2	TRBJ2-3	-	CASSFLRGTSGTDTQYF	TGTGCCAGCAGTTTCCTACGGGGGACTAGCGGTACAGATACGCAGTATTTT
-	TRBV7-2	TRBJ2-7	few	CASSLTGSSYEQYF	TGTGCCAGCAGCTTAACCGGGAGCTCCTACGAGCAGTACTTC
TRBD2	TRBV28	TRBJ2-3	few	CASSFYRWTSGTDTQYF	TGTGCCAGCAGTTTTTACCGATGGACTAGCGGGACAGATACGCAGTATTTT
TRBD1	TRBV2	TRBJ1-4	few	CASSHRGTNEKLFF	TGTGCCAGCAGTCACAGGGGGACTAATGAAAAACTGTTTTTT
-	TRBV4-3	TRBJ2-1	few	CASSQDPGGSYNEQFF	TGCGCCAGCAGCCAAGATCCAGGGGGGTCCTACAATGAGCAGTTCTTC
-	TRBV5-4	TRBJ2-5	few	CASSRELQETQYF	TGTGCCAGCAGTCGGGAGCTCCAAGAGACCCAGTACTTC
-	TRBV18	TRBJ2-1	-	CASSPRQENEQFF	TGTGCCAGCTCACCGAGACAGGAGAATGAGCAGTTCTTC